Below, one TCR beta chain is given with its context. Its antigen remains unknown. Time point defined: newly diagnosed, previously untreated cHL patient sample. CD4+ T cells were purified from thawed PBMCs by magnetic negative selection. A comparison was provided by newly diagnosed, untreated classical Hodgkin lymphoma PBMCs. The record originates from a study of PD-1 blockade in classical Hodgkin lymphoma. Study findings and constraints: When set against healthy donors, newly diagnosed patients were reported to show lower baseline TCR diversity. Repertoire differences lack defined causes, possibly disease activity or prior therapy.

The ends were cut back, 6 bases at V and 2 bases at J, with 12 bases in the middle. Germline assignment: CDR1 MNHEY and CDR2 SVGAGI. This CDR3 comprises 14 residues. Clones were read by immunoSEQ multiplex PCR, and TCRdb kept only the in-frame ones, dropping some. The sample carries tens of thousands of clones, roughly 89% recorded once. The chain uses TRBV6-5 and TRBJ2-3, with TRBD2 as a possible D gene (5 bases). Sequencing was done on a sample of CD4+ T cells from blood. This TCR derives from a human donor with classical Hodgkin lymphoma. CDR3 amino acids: CASRSPGITDTQYF. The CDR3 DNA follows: TGTGCCAGCAGGTCTCCGGGGATCACAGATACGCAGTATTTT.